This section outlines one T cell receptor beta chain sequence together with its context. The data derive from a study of blood T cell dynamics during melanoma immunotherapy. As for time point: pre-treatment baseline. Here immunoSEQ multiplex PCR was the method, and the copy in TCRdb shows in-frame clones only, minus some. The table has 9,000 to 10,000 clones, about 86% seen once. This CDR3 is 15 amino acids long. The germline gives CDR1 SGHTA, CDR2 FQGNSA. Specimen: blood, collected from a patient treated with checkpoint blockade. The chain couples TRBV7-2 to TRBJ2-5; 7 nucleotides match TRBD2. The J call is uncertain, as TRBJ2-7 better fits the DNA end. This TCR derives from a human donor with melanoma. CDR3 nucleotides: TGTGCCAGCAGCTTAGGTTCTGGCGGGGGCTACGAGCAGTACTTC. This gives the protein CASSLGSGGGYEQYF.